This TCR beta chain is from a study of blood T cells in healthy people across ages. With regard to this clonotype: A much larger clone lies one base from this, so it may be a read error.

It was with a sample-barcoded 5' primer and a J-beta primer mix that a second PCR of roughly 6 to 12 cycles was run. TCRdb passed the 5' RACE reads through MiXCR, listing each CDR3 protein once. Here the sample spans 590,000 or so distinct CDR3 sequences, approximately 30% being singletons. CDR3 length equals 13 residues. Trimming removed 11 bases from V and 4 bases from J, with 17 bases in between. Germline lookup yields CDR1 MNHNY and CDR2 SVGAGI (reference sequence). The chain uses TRBV6-6 and TRBJ2-5; tentatively, D is TRBD2 (6 bases). The source of this sequence is a woman older than 75 in good health. Sequencing was performed on blood. CDR3 protein: CACKSDGGETQYF. In DNA, the CDR3 is TGTGCCTGCAAATCAGACGGGGGAGAGACCCAGTACTTC.